One and the same sample provided the 27 T cell receptor beta chains below, sequenced in a study of neurological immune-mediated disorders. TCRdb used MiXCR to reprocess the 5' RACE reads, holding one entry per CDR3 protein. The profile shows 20,000 to 30,000 distinct CDR3 sequences, roughly an eighth of them singletons. Sample: PBMCs. The receptors originated from a woman aged 55-69 years with HTLV-1-associated myelopathy (HAM/TSP).

V gene TRBV20-1 combines with J gene TRBJ2-1, with 9 bases lining up with TRBD2. This CDR3 spans 15 amino acids. The junction had 11 bases not matched to a gene; V was cut back by 7 bases and J by 4 bases. CDR1 and CDR2 (germline): DFQATT, SNEGSKA (reference sequence). The CDR3 loop reads CSVPRSGGDYNEQFF. In DNA form, the CDR3 reads TGCAGTGTGCCCCGTAGCGGGGGAGATTACAATGAGCAGTTCTTC.

This clonotype was seen only a few times. This rearrangement joins TRBV19 to TRBJ1-4, with D perhaps matching TRBD1 (5 bases). Germline loops: CDR1 LNHDA, CDR2 SQIVND (reference sequence). The CDR3 contains 15 residues. V dropped 0 bases and J dropped 8 bases, with 13 bases sitting between them. In DNA form, the CDR3 reads TGTGCCAGTAGTATAGATCCAGGGACTGACGAAAAACTGTTTTTT. The encoded protein is CASSIDPGTDEKLFF.

This clonotype occurred many times. The V and J genes are TRBV11-3 and TRBJ2-1, with a possible D match to TRBD2 (6 bases). The CDR3 is 16 amino acids. V dropped 6 bases and J dropped 0 bases, with 15 bases sitting between them. In germline, CDR1 is SGHNT, CDR2 YENEEA. CDR3 nucleotide sequence: TGTGCCAGCAGAACAAGCGGGTCTAGCTCCTACAATGAGCAGTTCTTC. It is translated as CASRTSGSSSYNEQFF.

Many counts were recorded for this clonotype. This chain links TRBV20-1 with TRBJ2-1; D gene ambiguous. CDR3 length equals 11 residues. V lost 6 bases to trimming and J lost 8 bases, with 11 bases between them. Germline CDR1 is DFQATT and CDR2 is SNEGSKA (reference sequence). The CDR3 sequence: CSAQMPYEQFF. Here the CDR3 DNA reads TGCAGTGCCCAAATGCCGTATGAGCAGTTCTTC.

In this sample, this clonotype turned up many times. J is TRBJ1-1 and V is TRBV20-1; D might be TRBD1 (5 bases). Per germline, CDR1 DFQATT and CDR2 SNEGSKA (reference sequence). The V and J ends lost 0 bases and 2 bases respectively, with 13 bases between them. The CDR3 is 15 residues long. In DNA, the CDR3 is TGCAGTGCTAGAGATCCCAGGACAACTAACACTGAAGCTTTCTTT. Protein: CSARDPRTTNTEAFF.

In its sample, this clonotype was seen many times. The V gene is TRBV4-1, the J gene TRBJ2-5, with D unclear. The CDR3 is 13 amino acids. Between the trimmed V and J ends, which lost 1 base and 4 bases, there was a span of 7 bases. Germline loops: CDR1 MGHRA, CDR2 YSYEKL. In DNA form, the CDR3 reads TGCGCCAGCAGCCAAGTCCAAGGAGAGACCCAGTACTTC. This sequence encodes CASSQVQGETQYF.

There are many counts of this clonotype. This chain links TRBV20-1 with TRBJ1-2; 7 bases agree with TRBD1. This CDR3 has 12 amino acids. The ends lost 5 bases at V and 7 bases at J; junction bases unmatched: 7. Germline values: CDR1 DFQATT, CDR2 SNEGSKA (reference sequence). The CDR3: CSAPQGLGGYTF. CDR3 sequence (DNA): TGCAGTGCTCCACAGGGGCTAGGTGGCTACACCTTC.

This clonotype has just a few counts. It is unclear where the CDR3 begins or ends on the DNA, so no DNA is shown, and the CDR3 is as TCRdb lists it. The chain recombines TRBV21-1 with TRBJ1-5. TRBV21-1 is described as a pseudogene. The CDR3 contains 14 residues when both ends are counted. CDR3 sequence: CASSFGRGIQPQHF.

At least ten counts were recorded for this clonotype. This chain links TRBV19 with TRBJ2-3, with 7 positions matching TRBD2. The CDR3 totals 16 residues. Looked up from germline, CDR1 is LNHDA and CDR2 is SQIVND (reference sequence). The V and J ends lost 8 bases and 1 base, in that order; junction bases with no gene match: 12. The CDR3 here is CASSPGLPRGTDTQYF. CDR3 coding DNA: TGTGCCAGTTCCCCGGGACTACCCCGGGGCACAGATACGCAGTATTTT.

This clonotype was recorded many times. V and J are TRBV3-1 and TRBJ2-2; tentative D call: TRBD1 (5 bases). The V gene's germline CDR1 is LGHDT and CDR2 YNNKEL (reference sequence). This CDR3 spans 14 amino acids. V dropped 2 bases and J dropped 5 bases, with 9 bases sitting between them. The CDR3 region has the DNA TGTGCCAGCAGCCAACAGGGATGGACCGGGGAGCTGTTTTTT. Its protein is CASSQQGWTGELFF.

This clonotype was seen ten or more times. V is TRBV6-5 and J is TRBJ2-1; 14 nucleotides line up with TRBD2. Germline V gives CDR1 MNHEY, CDR2 SVGAGI. Trimming cost V 5 bases and J 2 bases; bases outside gene matches: 2. The CDR3 is 16 residues long. The CDR3 protein is CASSPGLAGAYNEQFF. The CDR3 coding sequence is TGTGCCAGCAGTCCGGGACTAGCGGGAGCCTACAATGAGCAGTTCTTC.

Comments on this clonotype: The conserved phenylalanine or tryptophan normally closing the CDR3 is absent here, so this likely arose from a read error. The chain is built from TRBV20-1 and TRBJ2-1, with D maybe TRBD2 (6 bases). The CDR3 is 14 amino acids. V lost 0 bases to trimming and J lost 3 bases, with 9 bases between them. Germline assignment: CDR1 DFQATT and CDR2 SNEGSKA (reference sequence). The CDR3 bases are TGCAGTGCTAGAGACACTAGCTGCTACAATGAGCAGTTCATC. Its protein is CSARDTSCYNEQFI.

The sample holds many counts of this clonotype. V gene TRBV5-1 combines with J gene TRBJ2-2; tentative D call: TRBD2 (5 bases). CDR3 length: 15 amino acids. The V gene lost 4 bases and the J gene lost 8 bases, with 18 bases spanning the gap. Germline V gene lookup returns CDR1 SGHRS and CDR2 YFSETQ. CDR3 in amino acids: CASSHGGQTYGELFF. As DNA, the CDR3 is TGCGCCAGCAGCCATGGCGGGCAGACATATGGGGAGCTGTTTTTT. The full variable domain, with the rest looked up from reference TRBV5-1 and TRBJ2-2, is KAGVTQTPRYLIKTRGQQVTLSCSPISGHRSVSWYQQTPGQGLQFLFEYFSETQRNKGNFPGRFSGRQFSNSRSEMNVSTLELGDSALYLCASSHGGQTYGELFFGEGSRLTVL.

The chain combines TRBV5-1 with TRBJ2-3, with 10 bases aligning to TRBD2. After removal of 0 bases from V and 0 bases from J, the junction contained 7 bases not matched to a gene. This CDR3 is built from 18 residues. CDR1 and CDR2 (germline): SGHRS, YFSETQ. The CDR3 nucleotides read TGCGCCAGCAGCTTGGCCTTAACTAGCGGGACTAGCACAGATACGCAGTATTTT. This gives the protein CASSLALTSGTSTDTQYF.

This clonotype was detected once. This chain joins TRBV20-1 and TRBJ2-5, with 11 bases matching TRBD2. The J segment lost 1 base and the V segment lost 1 base, leaving 17 bases of the junction unmatched. CDR1 and CDR2 (germline): DFQATT, SNEGSKA (reference sequence). The CDR3 contains 20 residues. The CDR3 bases are TGCAGTGCTAGAGTGACAGGGAGCCTAGCGGGAGGCGGGCCCCAAGAGACCCAGTACTTC. It specifies CSARVTGSLAGGGPQETQYF.

Ten or more counts support this clonotype. The chain has TRBV11-3 and TRBJ1-1, with 7 nucleotides matching TRBD1. The germline V gene encodes CDR1 SGHNT and CDR2 YENEEA. The CDR3 has 16 amino acids. Trimming at V came to 0 bases and at J to 5 bases, leaving 9 bases not matched to a gene. The DNA for the CDR3 is TGTGCCAGCAGCTTAGATTCGGCAGGGGGAACGACTGAAGCTTTCTTT. The encoded protein is CASSLDSAGGTTEAFF.

The chain uses TRBV15 and TRBJ1-1, with D perhaps matching TRBD1 (5 bases). Per the germline V gene, CDR1 is LNHNV and CDR2 is YYDKDF (reference sequence). The CDR3 has 15 residues. V lost 4 bases to trimming and J lost 0 bases, with 12 bases between them. CDR3 residues: CATSTGIPMNTEAFF. The CDR3, as DNA: TGTGCCACCAGCACAGGGATCCCCATGAACACTGAAGCTTTCTTT.

This clonotype has a count of ten or more. The V gene is TRBV5-1, the J gene TRBJ1-2; 7 nucleotides line up with TRBD1. CDR3 length: 18 residues. Unmatched junction bases numbered 20, after V lost 3 bases and J lost 6 bases. The germline gives CDR1 SGHRS, CDR2 YFSETQ. Here the CDR3 DNA reads TGCGCCAGCAGCTCTCTTATTAACTGGAGGGGACAGAATCATGGCTACACCTTC. Translation gives CASSSLINWRGQNHGYTF.

This clonotype was picked up many times. The chain couples TRBV20-1 to TRBJ1-6; 11 bases match TRBD1. The CDR3 contains 17 residues. With V trimmed by 3 bases and J by 2 bases, 6 bases remained unmatched. Germline V lookup: CDR1 DFQATT, CDR2 SNEGSKA (reference sequence). In nucleotides, the CDR3 is TGCAGTGCTAGGCCGGGACAGGGGGGAACCTATAATTCACCCCTCCACTTT. It is translated as CSARPGQGGTYNSPLHF.

This clonotype came up many times. J is TRBJ2-7 and V is TRBV5-1; 8 bases are a match to TRBD2. Unmatched junction bases numbered 4, after V lost 0 bases and J lost 2 bases. In germline, CDR1 is SGHRS, CDR2 YFSETQ. The CDR3 extends over 15 amino acids. This CDR3 is CASSLEGSGAYEQYF. The CDR3 DNA is TGCGCCAGCAGCTTGGAGGGTAGCGGGGCCTACGAGCAGTACTTC.

The rearrangement uses TRBV5-1 and TRBJ2-5, with TRBD2 matching 9 bases. There are 15 residues in the CDR3. CDR1 SGHRS and CDR2 YFSETQ come from the germline V gene. V was clipped by 6 bases and J by 2 bases; unmatched bases: 8. CDR3 protein: CASTNSGGPQETQYF. The CDR3 DNA is TGCGCCAGCACCAATAGCGGGGGACCTCAAGAGACCCAGTACTTC.

The sample holds many counts of this clonotype. The chain couples TRBV5-1 to TRBJ1-2; D gene uncertain. The CDR3 length is 14 residues. Per the germline V gene, CDR1 is SGHRS and CDR2 is YFSETQ. Trimming removed 0 bases at V and 8 bases at J, with 14 bases between. The CDR3 sequence: CASSLDAYDSGYTF. In nucleotides, the CDR3 is TGCGCCAGCAGCTTGGATGCTTATGATTCAGGCTACACCTTC.

This clonotype was recorded at least ten times. V is TRBV5-1 and J is TRBJ1-1; a possible D gene is TRBD1 (6 bases). The CDR3 consists of 14 residues. Germline V CDR1 and CDR2: SGHRS, YFSETQ. Trimming shortened V by 3 bases and J by 1 base, and 10 bases separated the two germline ends. The CDR3 sequence is CASSSSTGNTEAFF. The CDR3 DNA reads TGCGCCAGCAGCTCTTCGACAGGGAACACTGAAGCTTTCTTT.

Ten or more counts support this clonotype. This chain uses TRBV6-5 with TRBJ2-2; D not certain. Germline lookup yields CDR1 MNHEY and CDR2 SVGAGI. Trimming removed 0 bases from V and 3 bases from J, with 11 bases in between. This CDR3 is 16 amino acids long. DNA of the CDR3: TGTGCCAGCAGTTACTCGATAAACGGTTACACCGGGGAGCTGTTTTTT. Translating gives CASSYSINGYTGELFF.

In its sample, this clonotype was seen many times. The chain has TRBV20-1 and TRBJ2-7; perhaps TRBD1 as D (6 bases). Germline V lookup: CDR1 DFQATT, CDR2 SNEGSKA (reference sequence). V lost 3 bases and J lost 2, with 14 bases in between. The CDR3 spans 14 residues. CDR3 loop: CSARGTYQAYEQYF. CDR3 nucleotides: TGCAGTGCTAGGGGGACATACCAAGCCTACGAGCAGTACTTC.

In this sample, this clonotype turned up many times. The rearrangement joins TRBV28 to TRBJ1-1; 9 nucleotides line up with TRBD1. V shed 5 bases and J 0 bases; nucleotides not matched to a gene: 7. CDR3 length equals 16 residues. Germline V gene data show CDR1 as MDHEN and CDR2 as SYDVKM. The CDR3 spells CASSPPGTGMNTEAFF. The CDR3 coding sequence is TGTGCCAGCAGTCCCCCCGGGACAGGGATGAACACTGAAGCTTTCTTT.

This clonotype was seen repeatedly, ten times or more. The chain employs TRBV20-1 and TRBJ2-5; TRBD1 is a possible D gene (6 bases). Germline-derived CDR1 and CDR2 are DFQATT and SNEGSKA (reference sequence). This CDR3 has 12 amino acids. Trimming cost V 5 bases and J 1 base, with 8 bases left between them. The CDR3 loop reads CSAGQSQETQYF. The CDR3, as DNA: TGCAGTGCTGGACAGTCCCAAGAGACCCAGTACTTC.